These 17 T cell receptor beta chains were all obtained from the same sample, sequenced in a study of blood T cells in healthy people across ages. Together with a sample-barcoded 5' primer, a J-beta primer mix was included in a second PCR lasting about 7 to 11 cycles. TCRdb processed the 5' RACE reads anew with MiXCR; each CDR3 protein has one entry. The sample includes 630,000 or so distinct CDR3 sequences, 25% to 35% seen only once; the top ten take approximately 14%. Sequencing was carried out using blood. The receptors come from a woman aged 80 or over in good health.

V is TRBV20-1 and J is TRBJ2-3; 9 bases line up with TRBD2. Germline V gene data show CDR1 as DFQATT and CDR2 as SNEGSKA (reference sequence). Unmatched junction bases numbered 6, after V lost 4 bases and J lost 1 base. The CDR3 totals 15 residues. The DNA of the CDR3 is TGCAGTGCTACCGGGTTAGCGGGGGGCACAGATACGCAGTATTTT. It is translated as CSATGLAGGTDTQYF.

About this clonotype: The junction does not match germline at one end; this may be a read error. The CDR3 bases are TGCGCCAGCAGCTTGAATAGGGGGAACACCGGGGAGCGGTTTTTT. Its protein is CASSLNRGNTGERFF. The chain joins TRBV5-1 to TRBJ2-2, with D maybe TRBD1 (6 bases). CDR3 length: 15 residues. Germline V gene data show CDR1 as SGHRS and CDR2 as YFSETQ.

This clonotype has at least ten counts. V gene TRBV7-2 combines with J gene TRBJ1-2; possible D gene TRBD1, 5 bases. The length of the CDR3 is 12 residues. Germline V gene sequence: CDR1 SGHTA, CDR2 FQGNSA. Trimming removed 0 bases at V and 13 bases at J, with 12 bases between. The CDR3, as DNA: TGTGCCAGCAGCTTAGCAATGGGGGGAATCACCTTC. Encoded protein: CASSLAMGGITF.

This clonotype showed up just a few times. The chain employs TRBV7-2 and TRBJ2-2; D gene uncertain. V dropped 2 bases and J dropped 0 bases, with 4 bases sitting between them. The germline V gene has CDR1 SGHTA and CDR2 FQGNSA. The CDR3 sequence is 14 residues long. The CDR3: CASSLQPNTGELFF. CDR3 DNA: TGTGCCAGCAGCTTACAGCCGAACACCGGGGAGCTGTTTTTT.

The V and J genes are TRBV7-2 and TRBJ2-7, with 11 nucleotides matching TRBD2. The CDR3 contains 13 residues. Germline V gene data show CDR1 as SGHTA and CDR2 as FQGNSA. Trimming cost V 7 bases and J 7 bases; bases outside gene matches: 6. CDR3 in amino acids: CASTTSGSQEQYF. In nucleotides, the CDR3 is TGTGCCAGCACCACTAGCGGGAGTCAAGAGCAGTACTTC.

This clonotype was counted at least ten times. The chain is built from TRBV12-3 or TRBV12-4 and TRBJ2-7, with 11 bases fitting TRBD2. The CDR3 has 12 amino acids. After removal of 5 bases from V and 8 bases from J, the junction contained 2 bases not matched to a gene. CDR3 sequence (DNA): TGTGCCAGCAGTACTAGCGGGGGTAAGCAGTACTTC. This gives the protein CASSTSGGKQYF.

This clonotype was counted between two and nine times. A clone one base away is much larger, so this may be a read error. The chain employs TRBV12-3 or TRBV12-4 and TRBJ1-2; D possibly corresponds to TRBD1 (5 bases). This CDR3 region has 15 residues. The V end was cut by 5 bases, the J end by 4 bases, with 17 bases between. CDR3 in DNA: TGTGCCAGCAGTATGAAGGTGGGGGAGAGCTATGGCTACACCTTC. Translation: CASSMKVGESYGYTF.

In this sample, this clonotype turned up many times. V and J are TRBV7-9 and TRBJ2-5, with a tentative D call TRBD1 (6 bases). The CDR3 consists of 18 residues. Germline V gene lookup returns CDR1 SEHNR and CDR2 FQNEAQ (reference sequence). V was shortened by 4 bases and J by 5 bases, with 26 bases between the two germline ends. The CDR3 DNA reads as TGTGCCAGCAGCTCAAGGACAGTTGGCTTACCATCCGGGGAGACCCAGTACTTC. Translated: CASSSRTVGLPSGETQYF.

This clonotype was seen many times. The chain has TRBV12-3 or TRBV12-4 and TRBJ2-1; 8 bases agree with TRBD1. Unmatched junction bases numbered 3, after V lost 7 bases and J lost 4 bases. The CDR3 sequence is 13 residues long. The CDR3 DNA follows: TGTGCCAGCACCAGGGGGCAATACAATGAGCAGTTCTTC. It is translated as CASTRGQYNEQFF.

This clonotype appeared many times. The chain recombines TRBV5-1 with TRBJ2-1; unclear D gene. The CDR3 has 16 amino acids. V dropped 6 bases and J dropped 0 bases, with 16 bases sitting between them. Germline assignment: CDR1 SGHRS and CDR2 YFSETQ. This chain's CDR3 is CASTINEASSYNEQFF. In DNA form, the CDR3 reads TGCGCCAGCACCATAAACGAAGCTAGCTCCTACAATGAGCAGTTCTTC.

This clonotype has a single count. This chain links TRBV10-3 with TRBJ2-7; 9 nucleotides agree with TRBD1. The ends lost 2 bases at V and 0 bases at J; junction bases unmatched: 5. The germline CDR1 and CDR2 sequences are ENHRY and SYGVKD. The CDR3 consists of 16 residues. The CDR3 DNA reads TGTGCCATCAGTGAGCCCGGGACAGGGAACTCCTACGAGCAGTACTTC. Translated: CAISEPGTGNSYEQYF.

This clonotype was found once. A much larger clone lies a single base off, so this may be a read error. J is TRBJ2-6 and V is TRBV2; possibly TRBD1 for D (5 bases). The CDR3 length is 15 residues. In germline, CDR1 is SNHLY, CDR2 FYNNEI. DNA for the CDR3: TGTGCCAGCAGTGAACGGAACTCTGGGGCCAACGTCCGGACTTTC. This sequence encodes CASSERNSGANVRTF. The whole variable domain, remainder taken from reference TRBV2 and TRBJ2-6, is EPEVTQTPSHQVTQMGQEVILRCVPISNHLYFYWYRQILGQKVEFLVSFYNNEISEKSEIFDDQFSVERPDGSNFTLKIRSTKLEDSAMYFCASSERNSGANVRTFGAGSRLTVL.

The sample holds many counts of this clonotype. J is TRBJ2-7 and V is TRBV18, with 9 bases identical to TRBD1. Germline V lookup: CDR1 KGHSH, CDR2 LQKENI. There are 14 residues in the CDR3. Trimming took 3 bases from V and 10 from J; bases not matched to a gene: 10. This CDR3 reads CASSPGTGLRFQYF. DNA of the CDR3: TGTGCCAGCTCACCGGGGACAGGGTTACGCTTCCAGTACTTC.

This clonotype was seen at least ten times. The chain uses TRBV4-3 and TRBJ2-1, with 10 bases that match TRBD2. Germline values: CDR1 LGHNA, CDR2 YSLEER. V shed 4 bases and J 10 bases; nucleotides not matched to a gene: 7. This CDR3 is built from 14 residues. As DNA, the CDR3 is TGCGCCAGCAGCCTCGGACTAGCGGCGGGGGAGCAGTTCTTC. This gives the protein CASSLGLAAGEQFF.

In its sample, this clonotype was seen many times. The rearrangement links TRBV6-2 or TRBV6-3 to TRBJ1-1; maybe TRBD1 (6 bases). Germline V gene sequence: CDR1 MNHEY, CDR2 SVGEGT. CDR3 length equals 14 residues. V shed 0 bases and J shed 1 base, with 6 bases lying between them. CDR3 DNA sequence: TGTGCCAGCAGTTACTCGACAGGGAACACTGAAGCTTTCTTT. Protein: CASSYSTGNTEAFF.

At least ten counts were recorded for this clonotype. This chain connects TRBV12-3 or TRBV12-4 to TRBJ1-2, with a tentative D call TRBD1 (6 bases). The V end was cut by 6 bases, the J end by 0 bases, with 14 bases between. This CDR3 contains 15 residues. The CDR3 protein is CASRLTGSANYGYTF. CDR3 sequence (DNA): TGTGCCAGCAGGTTAACAGGGTCAGCTAACTATGGCTACACCTTC.

This clonotype has more than one count but fewer than ten. The V gene is TRBV9, the J gene TRBJ1-5; D is ambiguous. V was pared by 0 bases and J by 3 bases, with 7 bases between. The CDR3 runs 14 residues. CDR1 and CDR2 from the germline V gene are SGDLS and YYNGEE. Here the CDR3 reads CASSVGGFNQPQHF. The CDR3 DNA is TGTGCCAGCAGCGTAGGAGGGTTCAATCAGCCCCAGCATTTT.